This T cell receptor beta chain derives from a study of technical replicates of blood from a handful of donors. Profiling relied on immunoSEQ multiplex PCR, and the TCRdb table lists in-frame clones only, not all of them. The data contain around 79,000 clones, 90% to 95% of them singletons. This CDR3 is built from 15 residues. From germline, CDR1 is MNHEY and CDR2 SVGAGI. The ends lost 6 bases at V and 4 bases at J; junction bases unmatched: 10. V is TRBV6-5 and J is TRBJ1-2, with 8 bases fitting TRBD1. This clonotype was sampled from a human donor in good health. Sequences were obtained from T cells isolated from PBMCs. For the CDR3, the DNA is TGTGCCAGCAGGGGAGGGACAGGAGTCCGCTATGGCTACACCTTC. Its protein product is CASRGGTGVRYGYTF.